The 8 T cell receptor beta chains reported below all come from one sample, sequenced in a study of OX40 agonist ivuxolimab in advanced cancers. The library was produced with the immunoSEQ multiplex PCR assay. In its TCRdb copy, this immuneACCESS table keeps in-frame sequences only and misses some clones. Where compared with another copy, unresolved V genes explain less than half of these, and the others have no known cause. This sample lists 65,000 to 85,000 clones; over 85% were detected once. The ten most abundant clones make up around 0.7% of the sample. The sample was CD4+ or CD8+ T cells sorted from blood, taken in a trial of the OX40 agonist ivuxolimab. The receptors come from an adult with an advanced solid tumor such as melanoma, head and neck, liver or kidney cancer.

The genes are TRBV30 and TRBJ2-7; no firm D call. The germline V and J ends were trimmed by 2 bases and 6 bases, with 17 bases remaining between them. The CDR3 is made up of 14 amino acids. Germline CDR1 and CDR2: GTSNPN and SVGIG (reference sequence). CDR3 nucleotide sequence: TGTGCCTGGAGTCCGTTGGGCCGTACTCTCGAGCAGTACTTC. It is translated as CAWSPLGRTLEQYF. The whole variable domain, filled in from reference TRBV30 and TRBJ2-7, reads SQTIHQWPATLVQPVGSPLSLECTVEGTSNPNLYWYRQAAGRGLQLLFYSVGIGQISSEVPQNLSASRPQDRQFILSSKKLLLSDSGFYLCAWSPLGRTLEQYFGPGTRLTVT.

The chain has TRBV6-6 and TRBJ2-7; perhaps TRBD2 as D (6 bases). The V end lost 2 bases, the J end lost 6 bases, and 17 bases lay between the germline ends. The germline CDR1 and CDR2 sequences are MNHNY and SVGAGI (reference sequence). CDR3 size: 15 residues. The CDR3 bases are TGTGCCAGCAGTTACCAGCTCCCGGGACTTGGCGAGCAGTACTTC. Residues: CASSYQLPGLGEQYF.

The genes are TRBV7-9 and TRBJ2-7, with 13 bases lining up with TRBD2. CDR1 and CDR2 from the germline V gene are SEHNR and FQNEAQ (reference sequence). CDR3 length: 19 amino acids. The V and J ends lost 1 base and 4 bases, in that order; junction bases with no gene match: 13. The CDR3 protein is CASSLGGRLGLAGVYEQYF. For the CDR3, the DNA is TGTGCCAGCAGCTTAGGCGGTCGTCTAGGACTAGCGGGAGTGTACGAGCAGTACTTC.

The chain uses TRBV2 and TRBJ2-1; D remains ambiguous. In germline, CDR1 is SNHLY, CDR2 FYNNEI. This CDR3 has 13 amino acids. V was cut by 10 bases and J by 10 bases, with 20 bases left in between. The CDR3 DNA reads as TGTGCCAACCGGGCGGCTTCCTGGTCGGAGCAGTTCTTC. This translates into CANRAASWSEQFF.

The CDR3 here is CASSVTGQSYGYTF. CDR3 coding DNA: TGTGCCAGCAGCGTCACGGGACAGTCCTATGGCTACACCTTC. The rearrangement uses TRBV6-1 and TRBJ1-2; 7 positions match TRBD1. Germline CDR1 and CDR2: MNHNS and SASEGT. Trimming cost V 6 bases and J 4 bases; bases outside gene matches: 8. This CDR3 contains 14 residues.

CDR3 protein: CASSLGVARETQYF. CDR3 DNA sequence: TGTGCCAGTAGCCTGGGGGTAGCGAGGGAGACCCAGTACTTC. J is TRBJ2-5 and V is TRBV19; D possibly uses TRBD1 or TRBD2 (5 bases each). CDR1 is LNHDA and CDR2 is SQIVND in the germline V gene (reference sequence). This CDR3 comprises 14 residues. Trimming stripped 6 bases from V and 5 bases from J, with 16 bases between.

The chain is built from TRBV11-3 and TRBJ2-7; TRBD1 agrees at 9 bases. Trimming cost V 5 bases and J 0 bases; bases outside gene matches: 20. The V gene's germline CDR1 is SGHNT and CDR2 YENEEA. The CDR3 length is 20 residues. The CDR3 region is CASSQNRGRIGRGSSYEQYF. CDR3 DNA: TGTGCCAGCAGCCAAAACAGGGGGCGCATTGGAAGGGGAAGCTCCTACGAGCAGTACTTC.

J is TRBJ2-3 and V is TRBV6-4; D possibly matches TRBD1 or TRBD2 (6 bases each). The CDR3 length is 16 residues. V was pared by 6 bases and J by 2 bases, with 18 bases between. Germline CDR1 reads MRHNA; CDR2 reads SNTAGT. CDR3 in amino acids: CASRSSAGHHTDTQYF. The CDR3 region has the DNA TGTGCCAGCAGAAGCAGTGCGGGACACCACACAGATACGCAGTATTTT.